In its sample, the clone carrying this TCR beta chain was seen many times. Its antigen is unknown. The data were taken from a study of T-cell reconstitution after alpha-beta-depleted transplantation in children. The V gene end was trimmed by 8 bases and the J gene end by 4 bases; junction bases not matched to a gene: 5. Germline V CDR1 and CDR2: MNHEY, SMNVEV (reference sequence). The CDR3 has 14 residues. This sample's TCRbeta library carried unique molecular identifier barcodes. Each CDR3 protein gets one entry after TCRdb re-called the PCR reads with MiXCR. The sample contains 330,000 or so distinct CDR3 sequences, about a tenth of which appear only once. Findings and caveats of the study: At around two months after transplant, the alpha-beta T cells were reportedly derived from several hundred expanded clones that came from non-depleted graft cells. Some patients' high day-60 TCRbeta diversity was attributed to recipient cells surviving conditioning. By one year post-transplant, T-cell counts and diversity largely arose from T cells that were newly produced.

This clonotype originated in a boy younger than two with acute myeloid leukemia, due to receive a stem cell transplant. V usage is TRBV27 and J usage is TRBJ2-7, with TRBD2 matching 13 bases. This specimen consisted of PBMCs, obtained before TCRalphabeta/CD19-depleted stem cell transplant. CDR3 DNA: TGTGCCAGCCGGGGACTAGCGGGAATTTACGAGCAGTACTTC. Translating gives CASRGLAGIYEQYF.